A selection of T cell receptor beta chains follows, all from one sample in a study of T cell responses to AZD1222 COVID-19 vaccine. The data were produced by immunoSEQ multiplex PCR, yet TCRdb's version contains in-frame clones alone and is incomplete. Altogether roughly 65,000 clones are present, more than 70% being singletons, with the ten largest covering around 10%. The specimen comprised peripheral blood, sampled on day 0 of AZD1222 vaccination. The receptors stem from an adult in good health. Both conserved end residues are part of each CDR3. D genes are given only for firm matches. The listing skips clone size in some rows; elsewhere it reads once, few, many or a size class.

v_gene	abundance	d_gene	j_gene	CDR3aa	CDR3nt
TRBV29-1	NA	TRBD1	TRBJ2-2	CSVEGQGRTGELFF	TGCAGCGTTGAGGGACAGGGGAGGACCGGGGAGCTGTTTTTT
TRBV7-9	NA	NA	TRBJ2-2	CASSRDLSTGELFF	TGTGCCAGCAGTCGGGACTTAAGCACCGGGGAGCTGTTTTTT
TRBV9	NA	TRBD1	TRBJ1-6	CASSSRDRDSPLHF	TGTGCCAGCAGCAGCCGGGACAGAGATTCACCCCTCCACTTT
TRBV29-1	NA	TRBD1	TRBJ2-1	CSVERGTGGYYNEQFF	TGCAGCGTTGAGCGAGGGACAGGGGGGTACTACAATGAGCAGTTCTTC
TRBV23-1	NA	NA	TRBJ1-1	CAGGTGNDDTEAFF	TGCGCCGGCGGGACGGGGAATGATGACACTGAAGCTTTCTTT
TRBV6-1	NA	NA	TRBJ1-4	CASSEKRGEGTNEKLFF	TGTGCCAGCAGTGAAAAGAGGGGTGAAGGGACTAATGAAAAACTGTTTTTT
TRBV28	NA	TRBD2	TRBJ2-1	CAIGLAGNEQFF	TGTGCCATCGGACTAGCGGGCAATGAGCAGTTCTTC
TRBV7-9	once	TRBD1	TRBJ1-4	CASSFAGGTGNEKLFF	TGTGCCAGCAGCTTCGCAGGGGGCACTGGTAATGAAAAACTGTTTTTT
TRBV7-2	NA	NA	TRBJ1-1	CASSSYLNTEAFF	TGTGCCAGCAGCTCATACCTGAACACTGAAGCTTTCTTT
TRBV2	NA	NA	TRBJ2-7	CASSEAVTTYEQYF	TGTGCCAGCAGTGAAGCTGTGACCACCTACGAGCAGTACTTC
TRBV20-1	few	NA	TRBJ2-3	CSASLLLRAYRRDTQYF	TGCAGTGCTAGTCTCCTGCTCCGGGCCTACCGACGGGATACGCAGTATTTT
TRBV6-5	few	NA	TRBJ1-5	CASSVSGSQPQHF	TGTGCCAGCAGCGTTTCAGGGTCTCAGCCCCAGCATTTT
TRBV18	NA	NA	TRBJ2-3	CASSPETTRDTQYF	TGTGCCAGCTCACCGGAGACCACAAGAGATACGCAGTATTTT
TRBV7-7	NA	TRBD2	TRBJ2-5	CASSLGLAGGLIQETQYF	TGTGCTAGCAGCTTAGGGCTAGCGGGGGGACTTATCCAAGAGACCCAGTACTTC
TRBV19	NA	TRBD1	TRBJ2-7	CASSLQGASYEQYF	TGTGCCAGTAGTCTACAGGGGGCCTCCTACGAGCAGTACTTC
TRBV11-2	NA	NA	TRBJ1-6	CASSREVGGPLGDSPLHF	TGTGCCAGCAGCAGGGAAGTGGGAGGGCCTCTTGGGGATTCACCCCTCCACTTT
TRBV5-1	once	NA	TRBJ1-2	CASSLRGVADGYTF	TGCGCCAGCAGCTTGCGAGGGGTAGCTGATGGCTACACCTTC
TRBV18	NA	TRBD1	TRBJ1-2	CASSGTGALGYGYTF	TGTGCCAGCTCCGGGACAGGGGCTCTTGGCTATGGCTACACCTTC
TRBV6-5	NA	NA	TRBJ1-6	CASSYRQTFYNSPLHF	TGTGCCAGCAGTTATAGACAGACTTTCTATAATTCACCCCTCCACTTT
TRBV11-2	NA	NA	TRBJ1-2	CASSLEPEKGYGYTF	TGTGCCAGCAGCTTAGAACCGGAGAAGGGCTATGGCTACACCTTC
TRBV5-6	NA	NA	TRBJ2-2	CASSLGGRGPNTGELFF	TGTGCCAGCAGCTTGGGCGGGCGGGGGCCTAACACCGGGGAGCTGTTTTTT
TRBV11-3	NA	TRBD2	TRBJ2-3	CASSSTGLDTDTQYF	TGTGCCAGCAGCTCCACGGGACTAGACACAGATACGCAGTATTTT
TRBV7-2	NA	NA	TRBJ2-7	CASSLANGPYYEQYF	TGTGCCAGCAGCTTGGCGAACGGACCCTACTACGAGCAGTACTTC
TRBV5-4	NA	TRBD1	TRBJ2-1	CASSLWTGNNEQFF	TGTGCCAGCAGCCTTTGGACAGGGAACAATGAGCAGTTCTTC
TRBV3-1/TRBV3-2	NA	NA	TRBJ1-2	CASRLRRGYTF	TGTGCCAGCCGCCTTCGACGCGGCTACACCTTC
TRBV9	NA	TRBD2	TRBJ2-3	CASSPGTSGGRDTQYF	TGTGCCAGCAGCCCAGGGACTAGCGGGGGAAGGGATACGCAGTATTTT
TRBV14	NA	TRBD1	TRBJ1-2	CASSFGTENYGYTF	TGTGCCAGCAGCTTCGGGACAGAGAACTATGGCTACACCTTC
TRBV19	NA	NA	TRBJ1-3	CASSIGPYRVTSGNTIYF	TGTGCCAGTAGTATAGGGCCCTACCGTGTGACCTCTGGAAACACCATATATTTT
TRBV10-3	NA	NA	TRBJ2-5	CAISGQQETQYF	TGTGCCATCAGTGGACAGCAAGAGACCCAGTACTTC